This T cell receptor (beta chain) was captured by sequencing in a study of human T cells and chemical hapten exposure. V was cut by 4 bases and J by 9 bases, with 19 bases left in between. The CDR3 covers 14 residues. CDR1 and CDR2 from the germline V gene are LGHNA and YSLEER. MiXCR was run by TCRdb on the RACE reads, yielding one entry per CDR3 protein. Found here are about 82,000 distinct CDR3 sequences, 10% of them singletons; the top ten hold about 5%. This clonotype was seen many times. The time point was: patch test 2, 6 weeks after DPC sensitization. The treatment denotes: therapeutic diphenylcyclopropenone sensitization with weekly scalp DPC.

The source is a woman aged 50 to 65 with alopecia areata. Some clones in this sample may be carry-over from other donors' samples. The sequenced sample was whole blood, obtained in connection with sensitization to the hapten diphenylcyclopropenone (DPC). The chain links TRBV4-3 to TRBJ2-7; D may be TRBD1 (5 bases). DNA of the CDR3: TGCGCCAGCAGCCCCCAGTTTCAGGGCCACGCGCAGTACTTC. The encoded protein is CASSPQFQGHAQYF.